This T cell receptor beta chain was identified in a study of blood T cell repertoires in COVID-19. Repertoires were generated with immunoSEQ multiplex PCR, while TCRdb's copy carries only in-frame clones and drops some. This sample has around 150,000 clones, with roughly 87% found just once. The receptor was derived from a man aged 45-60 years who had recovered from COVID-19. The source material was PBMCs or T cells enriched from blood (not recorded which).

For the CDR3, the DNA is TGTGCCAGCAGTCCTCCCAGCGGAGGGGCTTCCTACAATGAGCAGTTCTTC. This encodes CASSPPSGGASYNEQFF. J is TRBJ2-1 and V is TRBV28; D is possibly TRBD2 (6 bases). CDR3 length: 17 residues. Germline-derived CDR1 and CDR2 are MDHEN and SYDVKM. Trimming shortened V by 5 bases and J by 1 base, and 18 bases separated the two germline ends.